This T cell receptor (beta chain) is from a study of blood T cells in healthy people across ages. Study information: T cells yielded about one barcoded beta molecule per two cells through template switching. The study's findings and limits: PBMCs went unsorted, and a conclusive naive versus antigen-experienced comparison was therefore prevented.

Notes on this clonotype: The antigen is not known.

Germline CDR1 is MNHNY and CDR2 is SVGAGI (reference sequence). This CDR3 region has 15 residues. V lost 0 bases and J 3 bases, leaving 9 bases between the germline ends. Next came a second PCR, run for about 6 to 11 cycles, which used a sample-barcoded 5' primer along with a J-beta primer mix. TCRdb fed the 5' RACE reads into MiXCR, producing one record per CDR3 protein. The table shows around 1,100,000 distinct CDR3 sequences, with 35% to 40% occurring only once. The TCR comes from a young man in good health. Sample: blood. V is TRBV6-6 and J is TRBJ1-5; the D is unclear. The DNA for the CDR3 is TGTGCCAGCAGTTACTCGAGGGAGGACAATCAGCCCCAGCATTTT. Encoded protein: CASSYSREDNQPQHF.